This T cell receptor beta chain stems from a study of CD8 T cells in ankylosing spondylitis. Molecular-barcoded quantitative 5'-RACE produced these TCR beta libraries. A single record per CDR3 protein comes from TCRdb applying MiXCR to the 5' RACE reads. The table lists about 170,000 distinct CDR3 sequences, approximately 20% of them singletons, with about 8.3% in the top ten. The CDR3 length is 14 residues. Unmatched junction bases numbered 10, after V lost 6 bases and J lost 8 bases. Germline CDR1 DFQATT, CDR2 SNEGSKA (reference sequence). This clonotype was observed at least ten times. The rearrangement links TRBV20-1 to TRBJ2-1, with TRBD2 matching 10 bases. The specimen was blood, either unsorted or a sorted T cell fraction (not recorded which). The TCR was taken from a male donor with ankylosing spondylitis or in good health (not recorded which). The chain's CDR3 is CSAGSGLAADEQFF. In DNA, the CDR3 is TGCAGTGCCGGGAGCGGACTAGCGGCAGATGAGCAGTTCTTC.